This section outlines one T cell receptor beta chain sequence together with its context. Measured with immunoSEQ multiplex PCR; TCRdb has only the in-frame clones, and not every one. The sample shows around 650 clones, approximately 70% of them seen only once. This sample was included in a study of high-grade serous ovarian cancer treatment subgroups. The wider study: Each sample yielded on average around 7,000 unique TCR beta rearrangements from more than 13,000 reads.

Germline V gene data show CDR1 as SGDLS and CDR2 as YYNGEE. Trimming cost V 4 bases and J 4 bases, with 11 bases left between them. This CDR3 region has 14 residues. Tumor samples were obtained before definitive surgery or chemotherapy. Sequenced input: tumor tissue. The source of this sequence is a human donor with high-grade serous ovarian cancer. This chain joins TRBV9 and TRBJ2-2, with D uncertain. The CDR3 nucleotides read TGTGCCAGCAGCCCCCTTGCCCTCACCGGGGAGCTGTTTTTT. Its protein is CASSPLALTGELFF.